This TCR beta chain was captured by sequencing in a study of post-analysis software for immune sequencing data. Study background: Included courses were relapsing-remitting and secondary progressive multiple sclerosis; progressive-relapsing multiple sclerosis was also included. The study's findings and limits: When the samples were clustered directly with F measure, those that had been prepared in the same batch showed strong co-clustering. Controls had lower frequencies than patients of a few TRBV segments, which included TRBV5-6, TRBV5-1 and TRBV20-1. Normalized Chao1 diversity was significantly lower in multiple sclerosis patients than in controls.

Notes on this clonotype: Its antigen is undetermined.

Included in the TCR beta cDNA libraries were unique molecular identifiers. T cells numbering roughly 1 to 10 million yielded cDNA molecules that totaled about 500,000. TCRdb re-analysed the PCR reads in MiXCR, keeping a single row per CDR3 protein. The sample yields 740,000 or so distinct CDR3 sequences, approximately 53% seen once. Germline CDR1 SGHTA, CDR2 FQGTGA. Trimming removed 5 bases at V and 5 bases at J, with 10 bases between. The CDR3 extends over 13 amino acids. The rearrangement links TRBV7-3 to TRBJ2-1; D gene unclear. The sequence came from a girl aged 5-17 years with multiple sclerosis. The sequenced sample consisted of blood. The CDR3 DNA sequence: TGTGCCAGCAGCACAGTGGTGAACAATGAGCAGTTCTTC. Translating gives CASSTVVNNEQFF. The full variable domain, its missing parts supplied by reference TRBV7-3 and TRBJ2-1, is GAGVSQTPSNKVTEKGKYVELRCDPISGHTALYWYRQSLGQGPEFLIYFQGTGAADDSGLPNDRFFAVRPEGSVSTLKIQRTERGDSAVYLCASSTVVNNEQFFGPGTRLTVL.